One TCR beta chain is described in this entry. This record comes from a study of blood T cell repertoires in COVID-19. Per the original methods: It was from reference gene primer amplification that nucleated cell counts were estimated. Using immunoSEQ multiplex PCR, the repertoire was profiled, and TCRdb retains in-frame clones only, with some absent. The V and J calls and clone size were taken over from that table, and D and trimming were inferred from the DNA. There are just over 650,000 clones in the sample; 70% to 90% occur only once, and more than 0.25% lies in the top ten. With 5 bases removed from V and 0 bases from J, the gap between germline ends came to 14 bases. This CDR3 is 16 amino acids long. Germline lookup yields CDR1 MNHNY and CDR2 SVGAGI (reference sequence).

The receptor was isolated from a young woman with acute or convalescent COVID-19. Material for sequencing was peripheral blood. The chain is built from TRBV6-6 and TRBJ1-3; D is ambiguous. The CDR3 sequence is CASSLPSDSSGNTIYF. The CDR3, as DNA: TGTGCCAGCAGTCTCCCTAGCGATAGCTCTGGAAACACCATATATTTT.